This T cell receptor (beta chain) was observed in a study of cytomegalovirus exposure and HLA in healthy donors. Turning to the study itself: According to later analysis, the same platform produced the 90 to 150 validation and 666 first-cohort repertoires.

Here immunoSEQ multiplex PCR was the method, and the copy in TCRdb shows in-frame clones only, minus some. The sample has roughly 70,000 clones; around 94% are singletons. The J segment lost 2 bases and the V segment lost 4 bases, leaving 15 bases of the junction unmatched. The CDR3 is made up of 19 amino acids. Germline-derived CDR1 and CDR2 are SNHLY and FYNNEI. Regarding this clone: Its antigen is still unknown.

Findings and caveats of the study: The classifier was said to identify cytomegalovirus status with high specificity and sensitivity. One later analysis, an examination of the 90 to 150 validation repertoires, found that first-cohort TCR clusters tended to co-occur in them. The study flagged about 160 TCR beta chains as cytomegalovirus-associated.

This chain uses TRBV2 with TRBJ1-5; TRBD1 matches at 9 bases. The sequenced sample consisted of PBMCs. The receptor comes from a man aged 18 to 35 in good health and CMV-seropositive. The CDR3, as DNA: TGTGCCAGCAGTGTTCAGGGGGCCACAGGGGGCCAGGGCAATCAGCCCCAGCATTTT. Translated: CASSVQGATGGQGNQPQHF.